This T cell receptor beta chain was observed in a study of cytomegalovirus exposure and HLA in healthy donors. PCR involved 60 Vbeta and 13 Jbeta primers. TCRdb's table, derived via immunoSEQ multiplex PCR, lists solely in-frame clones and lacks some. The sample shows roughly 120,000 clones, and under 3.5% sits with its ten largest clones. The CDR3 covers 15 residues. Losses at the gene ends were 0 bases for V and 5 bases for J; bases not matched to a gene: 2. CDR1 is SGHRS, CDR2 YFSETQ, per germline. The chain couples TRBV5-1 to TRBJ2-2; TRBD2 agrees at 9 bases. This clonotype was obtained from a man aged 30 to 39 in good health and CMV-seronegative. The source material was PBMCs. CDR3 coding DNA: TGCGCCAGCAGCTTGGCCGGACTAGCGACCGGGGAGCTGTTTTTT. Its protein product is CASSLAGLATGELFF.